These T cell receptor beta chains were read from a single sample in a study of T-cell reconstitution after alpha-beta-depleted transplantation in children. Using its own MiXCR run on the PCR reads, TCRdb lists one record per CDR3 protein. There are about 610,000 distinct CDR3 sequences in the sample; over 9.5% occur only once, and less than 4.5% lies in the top ten. Sequencing used PBMCs from the stem cell graft donor, obtained from the stem cell graft. These receptor sequences come from a human donor who donated a stem cell graft to a child with acute myeloid leukemia. CDR3s include the opening cysteine and the closing phenylalanine or tryptophan. Fields, in order: CDR3 protein, V gene, CDR3 length.

CDR3: CASSPATGAHTDTQYF
V: TRBV4-3
length: 16

CDR3: CASSLAGGVNEQFF
V: TRBV5-1
length: 14

CDR3: CAISGVSAHEQFF
V: TRBV10-3
length: 13

CDR3: CASRPPGLSYNEQFF
V: TRBV7-2
length: 15

CDR3: CASSLSGLAGREQYF
V: TRBV5-1
length: 15

CDR3: CASSYDFSSTDTQYF
V: TRBV6-2/TRBV6-3
length: 15

CDR3: CASRGLAGEGGEQFF
V: TRBV2
length: 15

CDR3: CASSLAHSGTLNTGELFF
V: TRBV7-6
length: 18

CDR3: CASSRASGRGGIQYF
V: TRBV6-1
length: 15

CDR3: CASRLAGYQETQYF
V: TRBV2
length: 14

CDR3: CSARLLRAGYYEQYF
V: TRBV20-1
length: 15

CDR3: CASRGVPKDEQFF
V: TRBV12-3/TRBV12-4
length: 13

CDR3: CASSYRVQETQYF
V: TRBV5-1
length: 13

CDR3: CASSLAEYGYTF
V: TRBV7-2
length: 12

CDR3: CASSLSGGGYNEQFF
V: TRBV5-5
length: 15

CDR3: CASSPRDAGPTGNTIYF
V: TRBV5-1
length: 17

CDR3: CASSLTPGVDTEAFF
V: TRBV7-3
length: 15

CDR3: CASGLAASYEQYF
V: TRBV3-1
length: 13

CDR3: CASSVPGLADTNIQYF
V: TRBV7-2
length: 16

CDR3: CASSQESTYSGNTIYF
V: TRBV4-2
length: 16

CDR3: CASSVGTGRTYNEQFF
V: TRBV9
length: 16

CDR3: CSAIAPWDTDTQYF
V: TRBV20-1
length: 14

CDR3: CASIEAGGGNTIYF
V: TRBV25-1
length: 14

CDR3: CSASLRTGQLNTEAFF
V: TRBV20-1
length: 16

CDR3: CASSSTALNSPLHF
V: TRBV11-2
length: 14

CDR3: CATSRDTGGLDTQYF
V: TRBV15
length: 15

CDR3: CASSGRTTEAFF
V: TRBV7-2
length: 12

CDR3: CASRTGVEETQYF
V: TRBV2
length: 13

CDR3: CASSLSSSASYEQYF
V: TRBV27
length: 15

CDR3: CASYPDRGNEQFF
V: TRBV25-1
length: 13

CDR3: CSVERGAKNIQYF
V: TRBV29-1
length: 13

CDR3: CASSPLPWGETQYF
V: TRBV7-2
length: 14

CDR3: CASSEMEKLFF
V: TRBV6-6
length: 11

CDR3: CATSEDGRASEQYF
V: TRBV24-1
length: 14

CDR3: CASSYGGGWGVDEQFF
V: TRBV6-5
length: 16

CDR3: CASTSRRAGYTF
V: TRBV6-2/TRBV6-3
length: 12

CDR3: CSARDLGWDTEAFF
V: TRBV20-1
length: 14

CDR3: CASSLRGEPQETQYF
V: TRBV5-1
length: 15

CDR3: CSAMGLAGLSTDTQYF
V: TRBV20-1
length: 16

CDR3: CASSYSPNYNEQFF
V: TRBV7-2
length: 14

CDR3: CASSLPGQGAYEQYF
V: TRBV6-2/TRBV6-3
length: 15

CDR3: CASSVNWDTSYEQYF
V: TRBV7-2
length: 15